What follows are 25 T cell receptor beta chains derived from one specimen sequenced in a study of response to subunit inactivated influenza vaccine. TCRdb redid the calling of the RT-PCR reads with MiXCR, one entry per CDR3 protein. Altogether roughly 460,000 distinct CDR3 sequences are present, over 9.5% being singletons, with the ten largest covering roughly 12%. The source was PBMCs from blood, collected 40 to 50 days after vaccination. The receptors were gathered from a man aged 45-65 years who received an inactivated influenza vaccine.

The table lists this clonotype with a few counts. The V gene is TRBV5-1, the J gene TRBJ1-4, with TRBD1 identical over 8 bases. This CDR3 has 15 residues. Germline loops: CDR1 SGHRS, CDR2 YFSETQ. V was pared by 4 bases and J by 8 bases, with 10 bases of the junction left unmatched. DNA of the CDR3: TGCGCCAGCAGCACTGCCGGGACAGGTAACGAAAAACTGTTTTTT. It encodes CASSTAGTGNEKLFF.

The chain combines TRBV7-2 with TRBJ2-7; no reliable D call. Germline V gives CDR1 SGHTA, CDR2 FQGNSA. The CDR3 length is 13 residues. V was shortened by 1 base and J by 12 bases, with 16 bases between the two germline ends. The CDR3 sequence is CASSLGQALGLYF. For the CDR3, the DNA is TGTGCCAGCAGCTTAGGGCAGGCCCTGGGTCTGTACTTC. The entire variable domain, with the rest obtained from reference TRBV7-2 and TRBJ2-7, is as follows: GAGVSQSPSNKVTEKGKDVELRCDPISGHTALYWYRQSLGQGLEFLIYFQGNSAPDKSGLPSDRFSAERTGGSVSTLTIQRTQQEDSAVYLCASSLGQALGLYFGPGTRLTVT.

This clonotype came up many times. This chain links TRBV24-1 with TRBJ2-1, with a tentative D call TRBD1 (5 bases). CDR3 size: 13 residues. Per the germline V gene, CDR1 is KGHDR and CDR2 is SFDVKD. Trimming took 4 bases from V and 4 from J, leaving 7 bases between them. This CDR3 is CATSEDTYNEQFF. CDR3 bases: TGTGCCACCAGTGAGGACACTTACAATGAGCAGTTCTTC.

V gene TRBV4-2 combines with J gene TRBJ2-7; 9 bases line up with TRBD1. Trimming removed 5 bases from V and 3 bases from J; junction bases left unmatched: 5. CDR1 and CDR2 (germline): LGHNA, YNFKEQ. The CDR3 is 14 amino acids. CDR3: CASSDRQGGYEQYF. CDR3 in DNA: TGTGCCAGCAGCGACAGACAGGGGGGCTACGAGCAGTACTTC.

This chain links TRBV7-3 with TRBJ2-5; no definite D call. The CDR3 is 13 residues long. Deletions cut 2 bases from V and 8 bases from J, with 12 bases between. Germline-derived CDR1 and CDR2 are SGHTA and FQGTGA. The CDR3 nucleotides read TGTGCCAGCAGCTTATCACATACCAGCACCCAGTACTTC. It codes for CASSLSHTSTQYF.

In this sample, this clonotype turned up many times. This chain uses TRBV5-1 with TRBJ1-1; D ambiguous. CDR1 SGHRS and CDR2 YFSETQ come from the germline V gene. V gave up 0 bases and J gave up 4 bases, with 10 bases separating them. The CDR3 has 14 amino acids. The CDR3 here is CASSLEVTGTEAFF. The CDR3 bases are TGCGCCAGCAGCTTGGAAGTGACGGGCACTGAAGCTTTCTTT.

This sequence joins TRBV27 and TRBJ2-7; D ambiguous. Trimming shortened V by 3 bases and J by 6 bases, and 18 bases separated the two germline ends. Per germline, CDR1 MNHEY and CDR2 SMNVEV (reference sequence). The CDR3 has 15 residues. CDR3 in amino acids: CASSFISSGFFEQYF. The CDR3 region has the DNA TGTGCCAGCAGTTTTATTAGTTCGGGTTTTTTCGAGCAGTACTTC.

V and J are TRBV4-3 and TRBJ2-2, with D possibly matching TRBD2 (5 bases). The ends were cut back, 0 bases at V and 5 bases at J, with 10 bases in the middle. The CDR3 runs to 15 residues. Germline V gene lookup returns CDR1 LGHNA and CDR2 YSLEER. The CDR3 here is CASSQDLRVTGELFF. Written as DNA, the CDR3 is TGCGCCAGCAGCCAAGATCTGAGGGTTACCGGGGAGCTGTTTTTT.

This clonotype was recorded at least ten times. The V gene is TRBV5-6, the J gene TRBJ2-7; 7 positions agree with TRBD1. The CDR3 is 14 amino acids. CDR1 is SGHDT and CDR2 is YYEEEE in the germline V gene. V was pared by 4 bases and J by 5 bases, with 9 bases of the junction left unmatched. In DNA form, the CDR3 reads TGTGCCAGCAGCCCTTTGGGACAGCCTGACGAGCAGTACTTC. Amino acid sequence: CASSPLGQPDEQYF.

In this sample, this clonotype turned up many times. The chain has TRBV12-3 or TRBV12-4 and TRBJ2-1; 9 nucleotides agree with TRBD1. The CDR3 runs 16 residues. The J segment lost 5 bases and the V segment lost 1 base, leaving 6 bases of the junction unmatched. Here the CDR3 reads CASSLVGQGLNNEQFF. For the CDR3, the DNA is TGTGCCAGCAGTTTAGTGGGACAGGGCCTCAACAATGAGCAGTTCTTC.

The chain combines TRBV12-3 or TRBV12-4 with TRBJ2-3, with D perhaps given as TRBD1 or TRBD2 (5 bases each). This CDR3 spans 14 amino acids. Trimming took 6 bases from V and 5 from J, leaving 15 bases between them. DNA of the CDR3: TGTGCCAGCAGCCCGACGGGGCTGGTAGATACGCAGTATTTT. This encodes CASSPTGLVDTQYF.

V is TRBV7-8 and J is TRBJ2-1, with 9 bases fitting TRBD1. After removal of 5 bases from V and 6 bases from J, the junction contained 11 bases not matched to a gene. Looked up from germline, CDR1 is SGHVS and CDR2 is FQNEAQ. The CDR3 spans 16 residues. Here the CDR3 DNA reads TGTGCCAGCAGCCCACTACCGGGACAGGGTTTCAATGAGCAGTTCTTC. Translation gives CASSPLPGQGFNEQFF.

This chain uses TRBV4-2 with TRBJ2-3; no clear D. With 2 bases removed from V and 0 bases from J, the gap between germline ends came to 9 bases. This CDR3 is 15 amino acids long. Germline V lookup: CDR1 LGHNA, CDR2 YNFKEQ. The CDR3, as DNA: TGTGCCAGCAGCCAATCTGGGGATAGCACAGATACGCAGTATTTT. Protein sequence: CASSQSGDSTDTQYF.

This clonotype was counted ten times or more. This chain uses TRBV6-2 or TRBV6-3 with TRBJ1-5; 7 bases fit TRBD1. The junction had 3 bases not matched to a gene; V was cut back by 2 bases and J by 2 bases. The CDR3 has 15 amino acids. The V gene's germline CDR1 is MNHEY and CDR2 SVGEGT. CDR3 coding DNA: TGTGCCAGCAGTTACCCCGGACAGGGCAATCAGCCCCAGCATTTT. Protein product: CASSYPGQGNQPQHF.

This clonotype was seen more than once but under ten times. The chain carries TRBV7-2 and TRBJ2-2; D perhaps matches TRBD1 (6 bases). The CDR3 runs 16 residues. Between the trimmed V and J ends, which lost 0 bases and 1 base, there was a span of 9 bases. Per the germline V gene, CDR1 is SGHTA and CDR2 is FQGNSA. Written as DNA, the CDR3 is TGTGCCAGCAGCTTAGCGTCCAGGGGGAACACCGGGGAGCTGTTTTTT. Amino acid sequence: CASSLASRGNTGELFF.

This clonotype was seen a handful of times. The chain uses TRBV4-2 and TRBJ2-3, with 11 positions matching TRBD1. Germline V gene data show CDR1 as LGHNA and CDR2 as YNFKEQ. The CDR3 is 16 residues long. With V trimmed by 3 bases and J by 2 bases, 4 bases remained unmatched. This CDR3 reads CASSHGQGAITDTQYF. CDR3 DNA sequence: TGTGCCAGCAGCCACGGACAGGGGGCGATCACAGATACGCAGTATTTT.

This clonotype was seen only a few times. The chain uses TRBV4-3 and TRBJ1-4, with D unclear. Trimming cost V 0 bases and J 4 bases, with 12 bases left between them. From germline, CDR1 is LGHNA and CDR2 YSLEER. The CDR3 sequence is 16 residues long. The CDR3 here is CASSQDPGRSNEKLFF. As DNA, the CDR3 is TGCGCCAGCAGCCAAGATCCTGGGAGAAGTAATGAAAAACTGTTTTTT.

This clonotype occurred a few times. This chain uses TRBV7-2 with TRBJ2-7; D is unresolved. V was trimmed by 4 bases and J by 2 bases, leaving 6 bases between them. The CDR3 runs to 12 residues. Germline V CDR1 and CDR2: SGHTA, FQGNSA. The CDR3 region has the DNA TGTGCCAGCAGCTCGATAACCTACGAGCAGTACTTC. This sequence encodes CASSSITYEQYF.

This clonotype was counted between two and nine times. The DNA of the CDR3 is TGTGCCAGCAGTGTTGTGGGTGAAGCTTTCTTT. Translated, it gives CASSVVGEAFF. J is TRBJ1-1 and V is TRBV6-4, with D unclear. The V end lost 4 bases, the J end lost 7 bases, and 7 bases lay between the germline ends. CDR1 is MRHNA and CDR2 is SNTAGT in the germline V gene. CDR3 size: 11 residues.

A few counts support this clonotype. The CDR3: CSAASRPNYGYTF. The DNA for the CDR3 is TGCAGTGCCGCAAGCCGGCCTAACTATGGCTACACCTTC. The V gene is TRBV20-1, the J gene TRBJ1-2; no clear D. V was shortened by 6 bases and J by 0 bases, with 11 bases between the two germline ends. The germline V gene encodes CDR1 DFQATT and CDR2 SNEGSKA (reference sequence). This CDR3 has 13 residues.

This clonotype has just a few counts. The chain combines TRBV10-1 with TRBJ2-6; no definite D call. V lost 4 bases to trimming and J lost 4 bases, with 2 bases between them. This CDR3 comprises 12 residues. Germline V lookup: CDR1 WNHNN, CDR2 SYGVQD (reference sequence). In DNA, the CDR3 is TGCGCCAGCAGTGGCGGGGCCAACGTCCTGACTTTC. Translated: CASSGGANVLTF.

This clonotype has ten or more counts. The chain couples TRBV5-5 to TRBJ2-4; either TRBD1 or TRBD2 may fit D (5 bases each). The ends were cut back, 5 bases at V and 5 bases at J, with 17 bases in the middle. The germline CDR1 and CDR2 sequences are SGHKS and YYEKEE (reference sequence). This CDR3 has 15 amino acids. CDR3 protein: CASRSPGREENIQYF. The DNA of the CDR3 is TGTGCCAGCAGGTCCCCGGGACGTGAAGAAAACATTCAGTACTTC.

This clonotype has more than one count but fewer than ten. The chain recombines TRBV12-3 or TRBV12-4 with TRBJ2-2; TRBD2 might be the D (5 bases). V dropped 1 base and J dropped 8 bases, with 11 bases sitting between them. This CDR3 region has 14 residues. CDR3 in amino acids: CASSLGGLLGELFF. CDR3 sequence (DNA): TGTGCCAGCAGTTTAGGAGGGCTACTTGGGGAGCTGTTTTTT.

This clonotype was found a few times. The chain combines TRBV29-1 with TRBJ2-2, with 8 bases matching TRBD1. V was pared by 7 bases and J by 0 bases, with 7 bases of the junction left unmatched. From germline, CDR1 is SQVTM and CDR2 ANQGSEA. The CDR3 sequence is 15 residues long. The CDR3 DNA is TGCAGCGCCAGACAGGGGCGAGCGAACACCGGGGAGCTGTTTTTT. The encoded protein is CSARQGRANTGELFF.

This clonotype was found many times. J is TRBJ2-1 and V is TRBV11-2; D remains ambiguous. Trimming stripped 1 base from V and 0 bases from J, with 7 bases between. This CDR3 has 15 residues. The germline V gene has CDR1 SGHAT and CDR2 FQNNGV. The CDR3 reads CASSLGGISYNEQFF. CDR3 DNA sequence: TGTGCCAGCAGCTTAGGGGGTATCTCCTACAATGAGCAGTTCTTC.